The 18 T cell receptor beta chains presented below share a single source sample, sequenced in a study of blood T cell repertoires in COVID-19. Here immunoSEQ multiplex PCR was the method, and the copy in TCRdb shows in-frame clones only, minus some. The sample has approximately 310,000 clones; around 90% are singletons. What was sequenced was PBMCs or T cells enriched from blood (not recorded which). The source is a man aged 55 to 70 who had recovered from COVID-19.

This chain connects TRBV10-1 to TRBJ2-1, with unresolved D. Germline-derived CDR1 and CDR2 are WNHNN and SYGVQD (reference sequence). Trimming left V 6 bases short and J 2 bases short, with 5 bases between. The CDR3 covers 12 residues. The chain's CDR3 is CASSATYNEQFF. The CDR3 DNA is TGCGCCAGCAGCGCGACCTACAATGAGCAGTTCTTC.

This clone was detected only once. The rearrangement joins TRBV7-2 to TRBJ2-1; maybe TRBD2 (6 bases). Germline CDR1 is SGHTA and CDR2 is FQGNSA. This CDR3 spans 12 amino acids. Between the trimmed V and J ends, which lost 2 bases and 15 bases, there was a span of 14 bases. The CDR3 region is CASSLSSGLGFF. In DNA form, the CDR3 reads TGTGCCAGCAGCTTAAGTAGCGGACTGGGGTTCTTC.

The chain links TRBV18 to TRBJ2-4, with D perhaps TRBD1 (6 bases). The CDR3 totals 13 residues. Trimming removed 3 bases at V and 16 bases at J, with 19 bases between. Looked up from germline, CDR1 is KGHSH and CDR2 is LQKENI. CDR3 coding DNA: TGTGCCAGCTCACCCATTTCCGGGACACCCCCCTACTTC. Translation gives CASSPISGTPPYF. Variable domain in full (rest from reference TRBV18 and TRBJ2-4): NAGVMQNPRHLVRRRGQEARLRCSPMKGHSHVYWYRQLPEEGLKFMVYLQKENIIDESGMPKERFSAEFPKEGPSILRIQQVVRGDSAAYFCASSPISGTPPYFGAGTRLSVL.

The gene calls are TRBV2 and TRBJ2-7; TRBD2 matches at 10 bases. This CDR3 is built from 13 residues. Per the germline V gene, CDR1 is SNHLY and CDR2 is FYNNEI. The trim removed 9 bases at V and 0 bases at J, leaving 2 bases unmatched. CDR3 sequence (DNA): TGTGCCAGGAGACTAGCGGGCTCCTACGAGCAGTACTTC. As protein: CARRLAGSYEQYF. The variable domain in full, completed from reference TRBV2 and TRBJ2-7, reads EPEVTQTPSHQVTQMGQEVILRCVPISNHLYFYWYRQILGQKVEFLVSFYNNEISEKSEIFDDQFSVERPDGSNFTLKIRSTKLEDSAMYFCARRLAGSYEQYFGPGTRLTVT.

The chain is built from TRBV5-1 and TRBJ2-3; a possible D gene is TRBD1 (6 bases). V lost 2 bases and J lost 0, with 7 bases in between. This CDR3 spans 14 amino acids. Germline V gene sequence: CDR1 SGHRS, CDR2 YFSETQ. DNA of the CDR3: TGCGCCAGCAGCTTCGGACAGAGCACAGATACGCAGTATTTT. Translated, it gives CASSFGQSTDTQYF.

The table lists this clone with a count of one. The gene calls are TRBV24-1 and TRBJ2-7; TRBD1 matches at 8 bases. The CDR3 is 12 residues long. V shed 12 bases, J shed 0 bases, and the junction held 3 bases outside the gene matches. Germline CDR1 is KGHDR and CDR2 is SFDVKD. The CDR3 DNA reads as TGTGCCGCAGGGACAGGCTCCTACGAGCAGTACTTC. It specifies CAAGTGSYEQYF.

The V call is TRBV4-2, the J call TRBJ2-1; TRBD1 is a possible D gene (5 bases). The germline gives CDR1 LGHNA, CDR2 YNFKEQ. V lost 2 bases and J 10 bases, leaving 12 bases between the germline ends. The CDR3 contains 13 residues. CDR3 loop: CASSQRGYREQFF. CDR3 in DNA: TGTGCCAGCAGCCAAAGGGGCTACCGGGAGCAGTTCTTC.

V and J are TRBV18 and TRBJ1-6, with D possibly TRBD1 on 5 matching bases. V was pared by 0 bases and J by 8 bases, with 14 bases between. Germline assignment: CDR1 KGHSH and CDR2 LQKENI. This CDR3 contains 16 residues. The DNA for the CDR3 is TGTGCCAGCTCACCACCGGGGGGAAGGAGGGATTCACCCCTCCACTTT. It encodes CASSPPGGRRDSPLHF.

J is TRBJ2-3 and V is TRBV18; TRBD1 matches 8 bases. Germline V gene sequence: CDR1 KGHSH, CDR2 LQKENI. The CDR3 contains 15 residues. V lost 2 bases, J lost 5 bases, and 6 bases stayed unmatched. The CDR3 loop reads CASSPGQGPRDTQYF. CDR3 DNA: TGTGCCAGCTCACCAGGACAGGGCCCGAGAGATACGCAGTATTTT. Using reference TRBV18 and TRBJ2-3 for the parts outside the CDR3, the full variable domain is NAGVMQNPRHLVRRRGQEARLRCSPMKGHSHVYWYRQLPEEGLKFMVYLQKENIIDESGMPKERFSAEFPKEGPSILRIQQVVRGDSAAYFCASSPGQGPRDTQYFGPGTRLTVL.

This clone was seen only once. V is TRBV6-5 and J is TRBJ2-1, with TRBD2 as a possible D gene (5 bases). This CDR3 is built from 13 residues. Trimming took 8 bases from V and 8 from J, leaving 16 bases between them. Germline CDR1 reads MNHEY; CDR2 reads SVGAGI. Here the CDR3 reads CASGLRGWDEQFF. The CDR3 nucleotides read TGTGCCAGCGGCTTACGAGGGTGGGATGAGCAGTTCTTC.

The gene calls are TRBV2 and TRBJ2-5; weak D call: TRBD2 (6 bases). The germline CDR1 and CDR2 sequences are SNHLY and FYNNEI. The germline V and J ends were trimmed by 7 bases and 2 bases, with 11 bases remaining between them. The CDR3 length is 13 residues. In nucleotides, the CDR3 is TGTGCCAGCAATAGGAGGGAACAAGAGACCCAGTACTTC. This sequence encodes CASNRREQETQYF.

The chain combines TRBV7-2 with TRBJ2-2, with D possibly TRBD1 on 6 matching bases. Germline CDR1 is SGHTA and CDR2 is FQGNSA. V was pared by 2 bases and J by 7 bases, with 14 bases between. There are 15 residues in the CDR3. The DNA for the CDR3 is TGTGCCAGCAGCTTACACGGCAGGGGCGGCGGGGAGCTGTTTTTT. This gives the protein CASSLHGRGGGELFF.

This clone was counted a few times. J is TRBJ2-3 and V is TRBV11-2; 8 bases align to TRBD2. Trimming took 3 bases from V and 2 from J; bases not matched to a gene: 13. The CDR3 consists of 18 residues. Germline CDR1 SGHAT, CDR2 FQNNGV. CDR3 sequence reads: CASSLARTSGPTTDTQYF. The CDR3 DNA sequence: TGTGCCAGCAGCTTGGCCCGAACTAGCGGACCTACCACAGATACGCAGTATTTT.

The chain combines TRBV28 with TRBJ1-5; 7 bases map to TRBD1. Looked up from germline, CDR1 is MDHEN and CDR2 is SYDVKM. This CDR3 has 16 residues. V lost 3 bases to trimming and J lost 4 bases; unmatched junction nucleotides: 9. The CDR3, as DNA: TGTGCCAGCAGTTTGTTTACAGGGGACGGGAATCAGCCCCAGCATTTT. It specifies CASSLFTGDGNQPQHF. The full variable domain, in which reference TRBV28 and TRBJ1-5 provide the parts outside the CDR3, is DVKVTQSSRYLVKRTGEKVFLECVQDMDHENMFWYRQDPGLGLRLIYFSYDVKMKEKGDIPEGYSVSREKKERFSLILESASTNQTSMYLCASSLFTGDGNQPQHFGDGTRLSIL.

A note on this clone: The junction shows a germline mismatch at one end, possibly a read error. This rearrangement joins TRBV7-9 to TRBJ1-5; no definite D call. Germline assignment: CDR1 SEHNR and CDR2 FQNEAQ (reference sequence). The CDR3 is made up of 13 amino acids. The CDR3 protein is CATSRRGNQPQHF. The CDR3 region has the DNA TGTGCCACCAGCCGTAGAGGCAATCAGCCCCAGCATTTT.

The table lists this clone with a count of one. This chain joins TRBV24-1 and TRBJ2-3; 8 nucleotides line up with TRBD1. V dropped 3 bases and J dropped 0; count of bases not matched to a gene: 4. This CDR3 comprises 16 residues. Germline V gene sequence: CDR1 KGHDR, CDR2 SFDVKD. DNA of the CDR3: TGTGCCACCAGTGATCCTCAGGGGGCTAGCACAGATACGCAGTATTTT. Translating gives CATSDPQGASTDTQYF.

The table lists this clone with a count of one. The rearrangement uses TRBV13 and TRBJ2-1; 9 bases are a match to TRBD1. This CDR3 spans 16 amino acids. Trimming cost V 7 bases and J 6 bases; bases outside gene matches: 13. CDR1 and CDR2 (germline): PRHDT, FYEKMQ (reference sequence). DNA for the CDR3: TGTGCCAGCAACTCCCAACCGGGACAGGGACCCAATGAGCAGTTCTTC. Amino acid sequence: CASNSQPGQGPNEQFF.

The chain employs TRBV28 and TRBJ1-5, with D maybe TRBD1 (5 bases). The germline V gene encodes CDR1 MDHEN and CDR2 SYDVKM. V gave up 1 base and J gave up 0 bases, with 10 bases separating them. The CDR3 totals 16 residues. The CDR3 loop reads CASSLFGGYSNQPQHF. The CDR3 DNA is TGTGCCAGCAGTTTATTCGGGGGGTATAGCAATCAGCCCCAGCATTTT.